Sequencing of this T cell receptor beta chain was carried out in a study of T-cell memory formation after mild COVID-19. Overall study results and limits: Later expanders leaned CD4+, whereas day 15 to 85 contracting clones were balanced CD4/CD8. Some SARS-CoV-2-responding clones were already detected in memory before infection.

The CDR3 extends over 14 amino acids. Germline V gene sequence: CDR1 SGHRS, CDR2 YFSETQ. The V and J ends lost 5 bases and 6 bases, in that order; junction bases with no gene match: 6. Via MiXCR, TCRdb re-called the 5' RACE reads, giving one row per CDR3 protein. The sample holds about 180,000 distinct CDR3 sequences; 16% are singletons and the top ten take 2% to 2.5%. On this clonotype: Its antigen remains unidentified.

The chain employs TRBV5-1 and TRBJ2-1, with 9 bases lining up with TRBD1. Sequencing was carried out using PBMCs or a T cell subset sorted from them (not recorded which). This sequence originates from an adult woman who had mild COVID-19 (a few samples of this study predate the infection). Cell type and time point are not known. The CDR3, as DNA: TGCGCCAGCAGGTCGACAGGGGGGTCCAATGAGCAGTTCTTC. Translated, it gives CASRSTGGSNEQFF.